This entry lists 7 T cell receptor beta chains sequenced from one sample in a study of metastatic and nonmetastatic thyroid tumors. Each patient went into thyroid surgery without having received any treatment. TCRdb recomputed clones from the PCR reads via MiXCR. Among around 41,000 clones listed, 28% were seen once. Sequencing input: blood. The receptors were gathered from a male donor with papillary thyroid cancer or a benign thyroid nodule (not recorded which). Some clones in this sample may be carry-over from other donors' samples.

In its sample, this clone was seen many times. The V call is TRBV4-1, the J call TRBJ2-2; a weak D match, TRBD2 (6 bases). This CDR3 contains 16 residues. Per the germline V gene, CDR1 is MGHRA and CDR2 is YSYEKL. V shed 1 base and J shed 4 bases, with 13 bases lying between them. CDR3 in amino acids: CASSQASGLRTGELFF. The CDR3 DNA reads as TGCGCCAGCAGCCAAGCGTCGGGACTCCGCACCGGGGAGCTGTTTTTT.

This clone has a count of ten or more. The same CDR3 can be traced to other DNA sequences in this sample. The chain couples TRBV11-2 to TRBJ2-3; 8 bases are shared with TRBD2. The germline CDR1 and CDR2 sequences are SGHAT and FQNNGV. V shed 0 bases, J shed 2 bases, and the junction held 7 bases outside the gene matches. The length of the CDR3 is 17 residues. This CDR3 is CASSLDVAGYLTDTQYF. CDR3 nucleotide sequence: TGTGCCAGCAGCTTAGATGTAGCGGGGTACCTCACAGATACGCAGTATTTT. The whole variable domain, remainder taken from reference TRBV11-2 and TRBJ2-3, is EAGVAQSPRYKIIEKRQSVAFWCNPISGHATLYWYQQILGQGPKLLIQFQNNGVVDDSQLPKDRFSAERLKGVDSTLKIQPAKLEDSAVYLCASSLDVAGYLTDTQYFGPGTRLTVL.

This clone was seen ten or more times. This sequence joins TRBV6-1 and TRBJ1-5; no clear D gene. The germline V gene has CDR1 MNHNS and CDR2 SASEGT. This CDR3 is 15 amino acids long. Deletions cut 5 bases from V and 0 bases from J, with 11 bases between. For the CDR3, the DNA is TGTGCCAGCAGTTTCAGCCAAGCTAGCAATCAGCCCCAGCATTTT. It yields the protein CASSFSQASNQPQHF.

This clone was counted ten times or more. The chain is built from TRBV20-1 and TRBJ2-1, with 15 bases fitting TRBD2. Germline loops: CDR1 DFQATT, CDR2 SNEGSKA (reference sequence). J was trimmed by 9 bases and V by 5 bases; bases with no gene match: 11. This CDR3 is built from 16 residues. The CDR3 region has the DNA TGCAGTGCTCCGAGGACTAGCGGGAGGGGTATGAGTGAGCAGTTCTTC. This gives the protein CSAPRTSGRGMSEQFF.

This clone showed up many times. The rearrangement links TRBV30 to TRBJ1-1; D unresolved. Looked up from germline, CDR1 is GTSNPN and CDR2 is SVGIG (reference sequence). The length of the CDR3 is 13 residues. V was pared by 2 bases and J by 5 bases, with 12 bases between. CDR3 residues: CAWSLVRATEAFF. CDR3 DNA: TGTGCCTGGAGTCTTGTTAGAGCAACTGAAGCTTTCTTT.

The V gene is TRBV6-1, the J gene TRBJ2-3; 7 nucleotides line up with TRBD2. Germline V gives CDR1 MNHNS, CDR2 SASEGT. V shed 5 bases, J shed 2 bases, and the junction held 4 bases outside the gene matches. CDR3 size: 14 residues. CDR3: CASSPSGVTDTQYF. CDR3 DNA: TGTGCCAGCAGTCCTAGCGGAGTCACAGATACGCAGTATTTT.

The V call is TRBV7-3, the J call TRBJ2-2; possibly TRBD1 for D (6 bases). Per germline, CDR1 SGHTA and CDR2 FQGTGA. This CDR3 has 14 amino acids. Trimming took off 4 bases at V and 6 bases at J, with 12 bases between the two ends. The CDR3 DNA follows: TGTGCCAGCAGCTGGGACATGGGGTCCGGGGAGCTGTTTTTT. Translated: CASSWDMGSGELFF.